One and the same sample provided the 29 T cell receptor beta chains below, sequenced in a study of cytomegalovirus exposure and HLA in healthy donors. The PCR contained 60 Vbeta and 13 Jbeta primers. Clones were read by immunoSEQ multiplex PCR, and TCRdb kept only the in-frame ones, dropping some. The sample holds a few hundred thousand clones, approximately 82% seen once. Sequenced: PBMCs. Receptors were obtained from a woman between 45 and 60 years old in good health and CMV-seropositive.

The chain joins TRBV9 to TRBJ1-6; D not resolved. This CDR3 spans 17 amino acids. V lost 0 bases to trimming and J lost 4 bases, with 14 bases between them. In germline, CDR1 is SGDLS, CDR2 YYNGEE. The CDR3, as DNA: TGTGCCAGCAGCGTAGTACCGGTGGGCCATTATAATTCACCCCTCCACTTT. Translation gives CASSVVPVGHYNSPLHF.

The chain links TRBV5-4 to TRBJ1-2; TRBD1 is a possible D gene (6 bases). The CDR3 length is 14 residues. CDR1 is SGHNT and CDR2 is YYREEE in the germline V gene (reference sequence). V lost 4 bases to trimming and J lost 4 bases, with 14 bases between them. The CDR3 reads CASSVAQGPYGYTF. DNA for the CDR3: TGTGCCAGCAGCGTTGCACAGGGTCCCTATGGCTACACCTTC.

The chain employs TRBV4-1 and TRBJ2-1; TRBD2 matches at 13 bases. CDR1 MGHRA and CDR2 YSYEKL come from the germline V gene. J was trimmed by 5 bases and V by 5 bases; bases with no gene match: 9. The CDR3 sequence is 17 residues long. CDR3 in DNA: TGCGCCAGCAGCACCCGGACTAGCGGGGGATCCAACAATGAGCAGTTCTTC. Protein product: CASSTRTSGGSNNEQFF.

The chain recombines TRBV5-3 with TRBJ1-6, with TRBD1 identical over 8 bases. TRBV5-3 is placed among ORFs of uncertain function. V lost 4 bases and J lost 10; bases outside the gene matches: 10. CDR3 length: 15 amino acids. The CDR3 DNA reads as TGTGCCAGAAGCGGACGGACAGGGCCTTGCTCACCCCTCCACTTT. Translation: CARSGRTGPCSPLHF.

This clone was seen more than once but under ten times. The chain has TRBV2 and TRBJ1-1; a weak D match, TRBD1 (6 bases). Germline values: CDR1 SNHLY, CDR2 FYNNEI. CDR3 length: 14 amino acids. V dropped 11 bases and J dropped 0 bases, with 16 bases sitting between them. Here the CDR3 reads CADSDSIMNTEAFF. CDR3 nucleotides: TGTGCCGACTCGGACAGCATAATGAACACTGAAGCTTTCTTT.

This chain joins TRBV28 and TRBJ1-6, with a weak D call TRBD1 (6 bases). The CDR3 consists of 17 residues. Per germline, CDR1 MDHEN and CDR2 SYDVKM. The ends were cut back, 5 bases at V and 8 bases at J, with 22 bases in the middle. The CDR3 loop is CASSPWGGQPLDSPLHF. CDR3 DNA sequence: TGTGCCAGCAGTCCCTGGGGCGGACAGCCCCTTGATTCACCCCTCCACTTT.

In DNA, the CDR3 is TGTGCCAGCACCACCGACAGGGGTGGCCAGCCCCAGCATTTT. Amino acids: CASTTDRGGQPQHF. The chain has TRBV6-1 and TRBJ1-5; TRBD1 aligns across 8 bases. The CDR3 sequence is 14 residues long. Trimming removed 7 bases from V and 7 bases from J; junction bases left unmatched: 9. Germline CDR1 MNHNS, CDR2 SASEGT.

This chain links TRBV2 with TRBJ1-2; D gene uncertain. The germline V gene encodes CDR1 SNHLY and CDR2 FYNNEI. The CDR3 spans 13 residues. The V gene lost 6 bases and the J gene lost 2 bases, with 10 bases spanning the gap. This CDR3 reads CASRPTENYGYTF. Written as DNA, the CDR3 is TGTGCCAGCAGACCCACGGAGAACTATGGCTACACCTTC.

The CDR3 DNA sequence: TGCGCCAGCAGCTCTTCAGGGGAAGCGAACACTGAAGCTTTCTTT. It encodes CASSSSGEANTEAFF. The V and J genes are TRBV5-1 and TRBJ1-1, with D perhaps matching TRBD1 (6 bases). The CDR3 consists of 15 residues. Trimming pared 3 bases from V and 1 base from J, leaving 13 bases between. Germline assignment: CDR1 SGHRS and CDR2 YFSETQ. The full variable domain, its missing parts supplied by reference TRBV5-1 and TRBJ1-1, is KAGVTQTPRYLIKTRGQQVTLSCSPISGHRSVSWYQQTPGQGLQFLFEYFSETQRNKGNFPGRFSGRQFSNSRSEMNVSTLELGDSALYLCASSSSGEANTEAFFGQGTRLTVV.

The chain carries TRBV19 and TRBJ1-2; D may be TRBD1 (5 bases). V lost 5 bases and J lost 1, with 17 bases in between. The V gene's germline CDR1 is LNHDA and CDR2 SQIVND (reference sequence). The CDR3 loop spans 16 amino acids. Here the CDR3 reads CASSLRLRTFNYGYTF. The CDR3 DNA is TGTGCCAGTAGTCTTCGCCTAAGGACATTTAACTATGGCTACACCTTC.

The J gene is TRBJ1-4, the V gene TRBV30; TRBD1 matches 10 bases. J gave up 2 bases and V 2 bases, and 8 bases lay outside the gene matches. CDR3 length equals 17 residues. The germline gives CDR1 GTSNPN, CDR2 SVGIG (reference sequence). For the CDR3, the DNA is TGTGCCTGGAGTACGGGACAGGGGCGGCTTACTAATGAAAAACTGTTTTTT. As protein: CAWSTGQGRLTNEKLFF.

The J gene is TRBJ2-7, the V gene TRBV2; tentative D call: TRBD2 (6 bases). The germline V gene has CDR1 SNHLY and CDR2 FYNNEI. The CDR3 spans 14 residues. V dropped 7 bases and J dropped 6 bases, with 19 bases sitting between them. The CDR3: CASIPGTSGGEQYF. The CDR3 coding sequence is TGTGCCAGCATCCCGGGGACGTCCGGGGGCGAGCAGTACTTC. Complete variable domain (other parts from reference TRBV2 and TRBJ2-7): EPEVTQTPSHQVTQMGQEVILRCVPISNHLYFYWYRQILGQKVEFLVSFYNNEISEKSEIFDDQFSVERPDGSNFTLKIRSTKLEDSAMYFCASIPGTSGGEQYFGPGTRLTVT.

The V gene is TRBV7-2, the J gene TRBJ2-3, with a possible D match to TRBD2 (5 bases). The CDR3 contains 14 residues. Germline V gene sequence: CDR1 SGHTA, CDR2 FQGNSA. V lost 6 bases and J 3 bases, leaving 13 bases between the germline ends. This CDR3 reads CASRKDSGTDTQYF. The CDR3 region has the DNA TGTGCCAGCAGAAAGGATTCGGGGACAGATACGCAGTATTTT.

J is TRBJ2-1 and V is TRBV7-3; TRBD2 matches 7 bases. CDR1 is SGHTA, CDR2 FQGTGA, per germline. The CDR3 length is 15 residues. The ends lost 5 bases at V and 6 bases at J; junction bases unmatched: 10. The CDR3 DNA reads TGTGCCAGCAGCGTACTAGCGACGGGGGGCAATGAGCAGTTCTTC. Protein sequence: CASSVLATGGNEQFF.

This clone has just a few counts. J is TRBJ1-5 and V is TRBV4-1, with 7 bases fitting TRBD1. With 4 bases clipped from V and 9 bases from J, the junction kept 6 bases outside the gene matches. This CDR3 has 13 residues. Germline CDR1 reads MGHRA; CDR2 reads YSYEKL. In DNA form, the CDR3 reads TGCGCCAGCAGCCGACAGGGATTTTTGCCCCAGCATTTT. Residues: CASSRQGFLPQHF.

J is TRBJ2-2 and V is TRBV2, with a tentative D call TRBD1 (5 bases). The V and J ends lost 3 bases and 8 bases respectively, with 10 bases between them. Germline V gives CDR1 SNHLY, CDR2 FYNNEI. There are 13 residues in the CDR3. The CDR3 DNA is TGTGCCAGCAGTGAGGGGCGTGAGGGGGAGCTGTTTTTT. It yields the protein CASSEGREGELFF.

The chain carries TRBV6-5 and TRBJ2-4, with 10 bases identical to TRBD2. V trimming: 6 bases; J trimming: 10 bases; junction bases outside the gene matches: 9. Germline assignment: CDR1 MNHEY and CDR2 SVGAGI. The CDR3 runs 14 residues. The CDR3 DNA sequence: TGTGCCAGCAGCCGAAGCGGGGGGGGAGGGATTCAGTACTTC. Translated, it gives CASSRSGGGGIQYF.

This clone was counted between two and nine times. The rearrangement joins TRBV5-4 to TRBJ1-4; 9 nucleotides align to TRBD1. The junction had 14 bases not matched to a gene; V was cut back by 3 bases and J by 8 bases. The CDR3 covers 17 residues. Germline CDR1 SGHNT, CDR2 YYREEE (reference sequence). CDR3 in amino acids: CASSSMTGGGFDEKLFF. The CDR3 DNA reads TGTGCCAGCAGCTCCATGACAGGGGGAGGTTTTGACGAAAAACTGTTTTTT. Variable domain in full (rest from reference TRBV5-4 and TRBJ1-4): ETGVTQSPTHLIKTRGQQVTLRCSSQSGHNTVSWYQQALGQGPQFIFQYYREEENGRGNFPPRFSGLQFPNYSSELNVNALELDDSALYLCASSSMTGGGFDEKLFFGSGTQLSVL.

The rearrangement links TRBV7-9 to TRBJ1-4; TRBD1 is a possible D gene (5 bases). The CDR3 totals 15 residues. Germline V lookup: CDR1 SEHNR, CDR2 FQNEAQ (reference sequence). V gave up 6 bases and J gave up 2 bases, with 13 bases separating them. Written as DNA, the CDR3 is TGTGCCAGCAGGCTCGGTTGGGGCACTAATGAAAAACTGTTTTTT. It is translated as CASRLGWGTNEKLFF.

To note about this clone: Additional DNA sequences in this sample encode the identical CDR3. This chain connects TRBV6-5 to TRBJ1-1; D is unclear. The CDR3 is 13 amino acids. Looked up from germline, CDR1 is MNHEY and CDR2 is SVGAGI. Trimming removed 0 bases at V and 4 bases at J, with 6 bases between. The CDR3 here is CASSYSRGTEAFF. In DNA, the CDR3 is TGTGCCAGCAGTTACTCTCGGGGCACTGAAGCTTTCTTT.

The chain is built from TRBV9 and TRBJ1-2; tentatively, D is TRBD1 (6 bases). CDR3 length equals 16 residues. Per germline, CDR1 SGDLS and CDR2 YYNGEE. V dropped 5 bases and J dropped 5 bases, with 22 bases sitting between them. The CDR3 is CASSLGYDRRLYGYTF. CDR3 nucleotides: TGTGCCAGCAGTCTAGGGTATGACAGGAGGCTTTATGGCTACACCTTC. The full variable domain, its missing parts supplied by reference TRBV9 and TRBJ1-2, is DSGVTQTPKHLITATGQRVTLRCSPRSGDLSVYWYQQSLDQGLQFLIQYYNGEERAKGNILERFSAQQFPDLHSELNLSSLELGDSALYFCASSLGYDRRLYGYTFGSGTRLTVV.

This chain connects TRBV19 to TRBJ2-3; 10 positions agree with TRBD2. J was trimmed by 6 bases and V by 4 bases; bases with no gene match: 4. The CDR3 has 14 amino acids. The germline V gene has CDR1 LNHDA and CDR2 SQIVND (reference sequence). Here the CDR3 DNA reads TGTGCCAGTAGTACTAGCGGGGGCCCCGATACGCAGTATTTT. It specifies CASSTSGGPDTQYF. Complete variable domain (other parts from reference TRBV19 and TRBJ2-3): DGGITQSPKYLFRKEGQNVTLSCEQNLNHDAMYWYRQDPGQGLRLIYYSQIVNDFQKGDIAEGYSVSREKKESFPLTVTSAQKNPTAFYLCASSTSGGPDTQYFGPGTRLTVL.

The gene calls are TRBV6-5 and TRBJ1-1; 11 nucleotides line up with TRBD1. The CDR3 is made up of 14 amino acids. Germline CDR1 is MNHEY and CDR2 is SVGAGI. Trimming cost V 5 bases and J 3 bases; bases outside gene matches: 2. The CDR3 DNA reads as TGTGCCAGCAGTCTGGGACAGGGGGACACTGAAGCTTTCTTT. It codes for CASSLGQGDTEAFF.

The rearrangement joins TRBV6-1 to TRBJ2-2; D not certain. V lost 2 bases to trimming and J lost 7 bases, with 8 bases between them. Germline V lookup: CDR1 MNHNS, CDR2 SASEGT. The CDR3 is 13 amino acids. In nucleotides, the CDR3 is TGTGCCAGCAGTGAAACCTTCTACGGGGAGCTGTTTTTT. Residues: CASSETFYGELFF.

This clone was counted only a few times. The chain uses TRBV9 and TRBJ1-2; no reliable D call. Per germline, CDR1 SGDLS and CDR2 YYNGEE. V was cut by 4 bases and J by 3 bases, with 16 bases left in between. The CDR3 covers 15 residues. Written as DNA, the CDR3 is TGTGCCAGCAGCACGAATCGGGTATGGGACTATGGCTACACCTTC. It is translated as CASSTNRVWDYGYTF.

Here the CDR3 reads CASSWGLAGGSGDTQYF. In nucleotides, the CDR3 is TGTGCCAGCAGCTGGGGACTAGCGGGGGGTTCGGGAGATACGCAGTATTTT. This chain joins TRBV7-7 and TRBJ2-3, with 15 bases matching TRBD2. Losses at the gene ends were 4 bases for V and 5 bases for J; bases not matched to a gene: 7. Per germline, CDR1 SSHAT and CDR2 FNYEAQ (reference sequence). The CDR3 loop spans 17 amino acids.

The rearrangement links TRBV19 to TRBJ1-1; TRBD1 matches 10 bases. Trimming cost V 7 bases and J 5 bases; bases outside gene matches: 16. The germline gives CDR1 LNHDA, CDR2 SQIVND (reference sequence). This CDR3 is built from 17 residues. The CDR3 here is CASNRWPGQGSMTEAFF. Here the CDR3 DNA reads TGTGCCAGTAATAGATGGCCGGGACAGGGGTCTATGACTGAAGCTTTCTTT.

V usage is TRBV13 and J usage is TRBJ1-4; perhaps TRBD1 as D (5 bases). V lost 10 bases and J lost 8, with 26 bases in between. The CDR3 is 16 residues long. The germline gives CDR1 PRHDT, CDR2 FYEKMQ (reference sequence). CDR3 loop: CATSPITGGFHEKLFF. CDR3 sequence (DNA): TGTGCCACCTCACCGATTACGGGGGGGTTTCACGAAAAACTGTTTTTT.

The chain has TRBV5-5 and TRBJ1-2; TRBD1 might be the D (5 bases). The CDR3 has 16 residues. V lost 0 bases and J 2 bases, leaving 14 bases between the germline ends. Germline CDR1 reads SGHKS; CDR2 reads YYEKEE (reference sequence). The CDR3 protein is CASSLVGGEPNYGYTF. In DNA, the CDR3 is TGTGCCAGCAGCTTGGTGGGAGGGGAACCAAACTATGGCTACACCTTC.